The next 28 T cell receptor beta chains were all read from a single sample in a study of Graves' ophthalmopathy and Graves' hyperthyroidism. Investigators amplified TCR beta CDR3 regions from RNA transcripts. The workflow started with a first-round RT-PCR run with HTBI primers and then moved on to a second-round multiplex PCR. TCRdb re-derived calls from the multiplex PCR reads in MiXCR, one entry per CDR3 protein. The table has hundreds of thousands of distinct CDR3 sequences, about two fifths seen once; the top ten hold over 2.5%. The sequencing input was peripheral blood. These receptors were obtained from an adult man with Graves' ophthalmopathy.

This clonotype appeared a few times. The V and J genes are TRBV27 and TRBJ1-1; D gene uncertain. The V and J ends lost 3 bases and 3 bases respectively, with 11 bases between them. CDR1 and CDR2 from the germline V gene are MNHEY and SMNVEV (reference sequence). The CDR3 runs 14 residues. CDR3 sequence (DNA): TGTGCCAGCAGTTTGAGGTGGGCGGACACTGAAGCTTTCTTT. Protein: CASSLRWADTEAFF.

This chain joins TRBV10-3 and TRBJ1-2; TRBD1 is a possible D gene (6 bases). CDR1 ENHRY and CDR2 SYGVKD come from the germline V gene. The CDR3 consists of 16 residues. The V and J ends lost 10 bases and 14 bases respectively, with 35 bases between them. CDR3 residues: CASTPRGRIPHLERTF. CDR3 in DNA: TGTGCCAGCACTCCCAGGGGCCGAATCCCCCACTTGGAGCGGACCTTC.

This clonotype was recorded a few times. The chain links TRBV11-2 to TRBJ2-5; D is undetermined. Germline assignment: CDR1 SGHAT and CDR2 FQNNGV. V was shortened by 5 bases and J by 4 bases, with 11 bases between the two germline ends. The CDR3 extends over 13 amino acids. This chain's CDR3 is CASSATPVETQYF. CDR3 sequence (DNA): TGTGCCAGCAGCGCGACTCCGGTAGAGACCCAGTACTTC.

This clonotype was observed many times. This rearrangement joins TRBV19 to TRBJ1-5; possibly TRBD1 for D (5 bases). This CDR3 spans 15 amino acids. V shed 4 bases and J shed 0 bases, with 10 bases lying between them. Germline V CDR1 and CDR2: LNHDA, SQIVND (reference sequence). Here the CDR3 DNA reads TGTGCCAGTAGTAGCAGGGATTATAGCAATCAGCCCCAGCATTTT. Translating it yields CASSSRDYSNQPQHF.

This clonotype has just a few counts. The V call is TRBV5-1, the J call TRBJ2-5; TRBD1 aligns across 11 bases. Losses at the gene ends were 0 bases for V and 5 bases for J; bases not matched to a gene: 6. Germline-derived CDR1 and CDR2 are SGHRS and YFSETQ. The CDR3 covers 16 residues. This chain's CDR3 is CASSLAGTGGMETQYF. CDR3 nucleotides: TGCGCCAGCAGCTTGGCCGGGACAGGGGGAATGGAGACCCAGTACTTC.

The gene calls are TRBV6-5 and TRBJ2-6, with D perhaps TRBD2 (6 bases). The V end lost 6 bases, the J end lost 11 bases, and 14 bases lay between the germline ends. CDR3 length: 13 residues. From germline, CDR1 is MNHEY and CDR2 SVGAGI. CDR3 in DNA: TGTGCCAGCAGCCACAATGGGGACTACGTCCTGACTTTC. This sequence encodes CASSHNGDYVLTF.

J is TRBJ1-5 and V is TRBV10-3, with 9 bases that match TRBD1. Germline V gene data show CDR1 as ENHRY and CDR2 as SYGVKD. The junction had 14 bases not matched to a gene; V was cut back by 4 bases and J by 7 bases. The CDR3 runs 17 residues. CDR3 residues: CAISGSFAGQGRQPQHF. The CDR3 coding sequence is TGTGCCATCAGTGGATCATTTGCGGGACAGGGACGACAGCCCCAGCATTTT.

The genes are TRBV7-2 and TRBJ2-3, with D unresolved. Deletions cut 7 bases from V and 0 bases from J, with 8 bases between. In germline, CDR1 is SGHTA, CDR2 FQGNSA. The CDR3 is 13 amino acids. For the CDR3, the DNA is TGTGCCAGCAAAGGCGACAGCACAGATACGCAGTATTTT. Translating gives CASKGDSTDTQYF. Combining the CDR3 with reference TRBV7-2 and TRBJ2-3 gives the whole variable domain GAGVSQSPSNKVTEKGKDVELRCDPISGHTALYWYRQSLGQGLEFLIYFQGNSAPDKSGLPSDRFSAERTGGSVSTLTIQRTQQEDSAVYLCASKGDSTDTQYFGPGTRLTVL.

The chain carries TRBV10-3 and TRBJ1-2, with D possibly matching TRBD1 (5 bases). Trimming took off 4 bases at V and 7 bases at J, with 19 bases between the two ends. Germline loops: CDR1 ENHRY, CDR2 SYGVKD. CDR3 size: 15 residues. Here the CDR3 DNA reads TGTGCCATCAGTGCTGGGGGTTGGACGAGCCTTGGCTACACCTTC. It codes for CAISAGGWTSLGYTF.

V is TRBV29-1 and J is TRBJ1-5; D not certain. This CDR3 region has 12 residues. V was clipped by 2 bases and J by 11 bases, with 13 bases between them. Germline V gives CDR1 SQVTM, CDR2 ANQGSEA. CDR3 nucleotides: TGCAGCGTTGAACTACAGCAAGAGACCCAGCATTTT. It encodes CSVELQQETQHF.

In this sample, this clonotype turned up once. The V call is TRBV15, the J call TRBJ1-4; D gene unclear. Germline V gene sequence: CDR1 LNHNV, CDR2 YYDKDF (reference sequence). Trimming shortened V by 3 bases and J by 5 bases, and 7 bases separated the two germline ends. This CDR3 is built from 13 residues. DNA of the CDR3: TGTGCCACCAGCAGGGACGACAATGAAAAACTGTTTTTT. Translated, it gives CATSRDDNEKLFF.

A note on this clonotype: One end of the junction fails to match germline, which may point to a read error. The chain combines TRBV7-2 with TRBJ2-5; the D is unclear. The germline V gene has CDR1 SGHTA and CDR2 FQGNSA. This CDR3 is built from 13 residues. CDR3 amino acids: CASSRTARETQYF. CDR3 sequence (DNA): TGCGCCAGCAGCCGGACCGCCCGGGAGACCCAGTACTTC.

Only one count was recorded for this clonotype. V and J are TRBV19 and TRBJ1-1; TRBD1 aligns across 10 bases. V shed 4 bases, J shed 5 bases, and the junction held 13 bases outside the gene matches. The germline gives CDR1 LNHDA, CDR2 SQIVND (reference sequence). This CDR3 is built from 17 residues. This chain's CDR3 is CASSKLPGQGFATEAFF. The DNA of the CDR3 is TGTGCCAGTAGTAAACTACCGGGACAGGGGTTCGCAACTGAAGCTTTCTTT.

The sample holds many counts of this clonotype. J is TRBJ1-1 and V is TRBV7-9; the D gene is possibly TRBD1 (5 bases). Germline V gene sequence: CDR1 SEHNR, CDR2 FQNEAQ (reference sequence). Trimming stripped 5 bases from V and 5 bases from J, with 15 bases between. The CDR3 has 14 amino acids. As DNA, the CDR3 is TGTGCCAGCAGCGAGGGAGGGGTGGGTACTGAAGCTTTCTTT. It translates to CASSEGGVGTEAFF. Full variable domain (outside the CDR3, taken from reference TRBV7-9 and TRBJ1-1): DTGVSQNPRHKITKRGQNVTFRCDPISEHNRLYWYRQTLGQGPEFLTYFQNEAQLEKSRLLSDRFSAERPKGSFSTLEIQRTEQGDSAMYLCASSEGGVGTEAFFGQGTRLTVV.

Many counts were recorded for this clonotype. The genes are TRBV6-5 and TRBJ2-7; D perhaps matches TRBD1 (5 bases). The CDR3 has 13 residues. Germline CDR1 reads MNHEY; CDR2 reads SVGAGI. V was clipped by 0 bases and J by 6 bases, with 9 bases between them. DNA for the CDR3: TGTGCCAGCAGTTACTCGCAGGGAACCGAGCAGTACTTC. This translates into CASSYSQGTEQYF.

This clonotype was seen at least ten times. This chain links TRBV5-6 with TRBJ1-2; TRBD1 matches 7 bases. The CDR3 has 12 amino acids. Trimming cost V 4 bases and J 10 bases; bases outside gene matches: 7. Germline CDR1 is SGHDT and CDR2 is YYEEEE. CDR3 amino acids: CASSLWDSYYTF. The DNA for the CDR3 is TGTGCCAGCAGCCTCTGGGACAGTTACTACACCTTC.

This clonotype was observed a few times. The rearrangement joins TRBV4-2 to TRBJ2-2; 10 nucleotides line up with TRBD1. Germline CDR1 and CDR2: LGHNA and YNFKEQ. V dropped 4 bases and J dropped 3; count of bases not matched to a gene: 11. This CDR3 has 18 residues. The CDR3 loop is CASSPKTEGQGYTGELFF. The CDR3 DNA reads TGTGCCAGCAGCCCAAAAACAGAGGGACAGGGGTACACCGGGGAGCTGTTTTTT.

A word on this clonotype: A read error may account for a junction end that differs from germline. This chain joins TRBV15 and TRBJ1-2; 8 nucleotides line up with TRBD1. Germline CDR1 LNHNV, CDR2 YYDKDF (reference sequence). This CDR3 is built from 16 residues. The CDR3 is CAASSSGGQDLYGYTF. The CDR3 DNA follows: TGTGCCGCCAGCAGCTCCGGGGGACAGGACCTCTATGGCTACACCTTC.

The chain has TRBV29-1 and TRBJ2-7; 10 bases map to TRBD2. V lost 8 bases, J lost 7 bases, and 8 bases stayed unmatched. This CDR3 is 12 amino acids long. Looked up from germline, CDR1 is SQVTM and CDR2 is ANQGSEA. In nucleotides, the CDR3 is TGCAGCTTGAGCGGGAGGGCCGGTGAGCAGTACTTC. Translated: CSLSGRAGEQYF.

This clonotype was seen repeatedly, ten times or more. V is TRBV19 and J is TRBJ1-5, with D possibly TRBD1 on 5 matching bases. V gave up 3 bases and J gave up 1 base, with 10 bases separating them. Germline V gives CDR1 LNHDA, CDR2 SQIVND (reference sequence). The CDR3 is 15 residues long. In DNA form, the CDR3 reads TGTGCCAGTAGTATGATGTCAGGGAGCAATCAGCCCCAGCATTTT. Amino acids: CASSMMSGSNQPQHF.

J is TRBJ1-5 and V is TRBV25-1; D gene ambiguous. CDR3 length: 14 residues. The V end lost 1 base, the J end lost 11 bases, and 15 bases lay between the germline ends. CDR1 and CDR2 from the germline V gene are MGHDK and SYGVNS. CDR3 nucleotide sequence: TGTGCCAGCAGTGAATTAAGTCAGTTTGGGACCCAGCATTTT. Translating gives CASSELSQFGTQHF. The full variable domain, in which reference TRBV25-1 and TRBJ1-5 provide the parts outside the CDR3, is EADIYQTPRYLVIGTGKKITLECSQTMGHDKMYWYQQDPGMELHLIHYSYGVNSTEKGDLSSESTVSRIRTEHFPLTLESARPSHTSQYLCASSELSQFGTQHFGDGTRLSIL.

The J gene is TRBJ1-6, the V gene TRBV10-3; tentatively, D is TRBD1 (5 bases). The CDR3 sequence is 17 residues long. In germline, CDR1 is ENHRY, CDR2 SYGVKD. Trimming pared 3 bases from V and 7 bases from J, leaving 19 bases between. CDR3 loop: CAISESQGPRGNSPLHF. The CDR3 DNA reads as TGTGCCATCAGTGAATCCCAGGGCCCTCGTGGGAATTCACCCCTCCACTTT.

The chain uses TRBV5-4 and TRBJ2-1, with D perhaps matching TRBD2 (5 bases). Per the germline V gene, CDR1 is SGHNT and CDR2 is YYREEE (reference sequence). The CDR3 contains 15 residues. Trimming took 0 bases from V and 7 from J, leaving 14 bases between them. DNA of the CDR3: TGTGCCAGCAGCTTGGGTGGGAGCCCCGAGAATGAGCAGTTCTTC. Its translation: CASSLGGSPENEQFF.

The chain recombines TRBV2 with TRBJ1-1, with D perhaps matching TRBD1 (6 bases). The V end lost 4 bases, the J end lost 3 bases, and 21 bases lay between the germline ends. Germline loops: CDR1 SNHLY, CDR2 FYNNEI. This CDR3 is built from 17 residues. The CDR3 region is CASSGSREGVRDTEAFF. In nucleotides, the CDR3 is TGTGCCAGCAGTGGAAGCAGGGAGGGGGTGAGGGACACTGAAGCTTTCTTT.

To note about this clonotype: This may come from a read error, since a much larger clone is one base off. V is TRBV12-3 or TRBV12-4 and J is TRBJ2-6; D call uncertain. The CDR3 runs to 15 residues. V dropped 6 bases and J dropped 2 bases, with 11 bases sitting between them. CDR3 nucleotide sequence: TGTGCCAGCAGCCTAAGTGGGGCTGGGGCCAACGTCCTGACTTTC. As protein: CASSLSGAGANVLTF.

This clonotype was recorded many times. The J gene is TRBJ1-5, the V gene TRBV13, with 7 bases aligning to TRBD1. Trimming at V came to 0 bases and at J to 7 bases, leaving 3 bases not matched to a gene. Germline CDR1 PRHDT, CDR2 FYEKMQ (reference sequence). The CDR3 totals 14 residues. The CDR3: CASSLGQGFQPQHF. The DNA of the CDR3 is TGTGCCAGCAGCTTAGGACAGGGGTTCCAGCCCCAGCATTTT.

This clonotype occurred a few times. The chain uses TRBV5-6 and TRBJ2-5; D is undetermined. Trimming took 0 bases from V and 3 from J, leaving 12 bases between them. The CDR3 is 15 amino acids. CDR1 is SGHDT, CDR2 YYEEEE, per germline. CDR3 residues: CASSLESNLEETQYF. The CDR3 DNA reads TGTGCCAGCAGCTTGGAGTCGAATCTTGAAGAGACCCAGTACTTC. Looking up the rest from reference TRBV5-6 and TRBJ2-5 gives the full variable domain: DAGVTQSPTHLIKTRGQQVTLRCSPKSGHDTVSWYQQALGQGPQFIFQYYEEEERQRGNFPDRFSGHQFPNYSSELNVNALLLGDSALYLCASSLESNLEETQYFGPGTRLLVL.

Worth noting for this clonotype: A much larger clone is a single base away; this may be a read error. V and J are TRBV12-3 or TRBV12-4 and TRBJ2-7, with 9 bases fitting TRBD1. The CDR3 length is 15 residues. The CDR3 spells CASGLAGTGPYEQYF. The CDR3 DNA is TGTGCCAGCGGTTTGGCGGGGACAGGGCCCTACGAGCAGTACTTC.